This T cell receptor (beta chain) stems from a study of cytomegalovirus exposure and HLA in healthy donors. The PCR had 60 Vbeta and 13 Jbeta primers. Measured with immunoSEQ multiplex PCR; TCRdb has only the in-frame clones, and not every one. The profile shows about 54,000 clones, around 82% of them singletons. Study-level findings and limits: In a later analysis, TCR beta V- and J-gene trimming showed a link to a missense DCLRE1C variant.

The V and J ends lost 1 base and 2 bases respectively, with 13 bases between them. Germline V gene sequence: CDR1 SGHRS, CDR2 YFSETQ. This CDR3 region has 15 residues. Healthy bone marrow donors formed the donor group. With respect to this clone: Its matching antigen is unknown.

The chain recombines TRBV5-1 with TRBJ2-7; a weak D match, TRBD1 (5 bases). The receptor was derived from a female donor in good health and CMV-seronegative. The sample comprised PBMCs. CDR3 sequence reads: CASSLNGQLTYEQYF. Here the CDR3 DNA reads TGCGCCAGCAGCTTGAACGGACAACTGACCTACGAGCAGTACTTC. Drawing the rest from reference TRBV5-1 and TRBJ2-7, the complete variable domain is KAGVTQTPRYLIKTRGQQVTLSCSPISGHRSVSWYQQTPGQGLQFLFEYFSETQRNKGNFPGRFSGRQFSNSRSEMNVSTLELGDSALYLCASSLNGQLTYEQYFGPGTRLTVT.